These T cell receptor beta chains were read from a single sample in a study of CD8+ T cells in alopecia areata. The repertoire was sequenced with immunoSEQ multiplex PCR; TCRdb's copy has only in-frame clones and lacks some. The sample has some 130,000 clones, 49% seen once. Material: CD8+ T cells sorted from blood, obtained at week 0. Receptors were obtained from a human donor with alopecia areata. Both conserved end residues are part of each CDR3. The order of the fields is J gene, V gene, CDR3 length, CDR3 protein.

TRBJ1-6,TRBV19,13,CASSIVENSPLHF
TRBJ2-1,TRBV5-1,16,CASSSSGTSKDNEQFF
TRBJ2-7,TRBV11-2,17,CASSFQNRLAGLREQYF
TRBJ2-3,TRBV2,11,CASRGSDTQYF
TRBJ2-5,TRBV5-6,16,CASSLSGEGEEETQYF
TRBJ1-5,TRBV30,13,CAWSIGMNQPQHF
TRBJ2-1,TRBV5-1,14,CASSLGQGANEQFF
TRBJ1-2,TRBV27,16,CASSPLDGLLGYGYTF
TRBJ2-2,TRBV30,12,CAWSRAAGELFF
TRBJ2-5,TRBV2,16,CASSEIPGGEGETQYF
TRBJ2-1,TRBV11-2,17,CASSHRRARSSYNEQFF
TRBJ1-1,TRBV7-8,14,CASRTGTTNTEAFF
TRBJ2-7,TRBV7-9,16,CASSLAMGPRGYEQYF
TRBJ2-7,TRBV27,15,CASSLLAGGPVEQYF
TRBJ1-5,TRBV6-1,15,CASSDTGLSNQPQHF
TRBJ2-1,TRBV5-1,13,CASSSESYNEQFF
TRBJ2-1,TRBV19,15,CASSIPGGAINEQFF
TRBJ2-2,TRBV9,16,CASSIRQDLSTGELFF
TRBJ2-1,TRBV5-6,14,CASSSKTGYNEQFF
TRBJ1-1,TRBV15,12,CATSGADTEAFF
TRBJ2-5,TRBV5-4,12,CASSPGGETQYF
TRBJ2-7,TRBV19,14,CASSPRDWTYEQYF
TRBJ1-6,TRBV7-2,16,CASSPGRTGGPSPLHF
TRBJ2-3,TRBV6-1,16,CASSEESGGGTDTQYF
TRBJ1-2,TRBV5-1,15,CASSTGQGLRYGYTF
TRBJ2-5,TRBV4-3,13,CASSPAGEETQYF
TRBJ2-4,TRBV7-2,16,CASSPSWGLAKNIQYF
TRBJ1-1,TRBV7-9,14,CASSFSGLNTEAFF
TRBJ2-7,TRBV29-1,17,CSVEGLGSRGTGYEQYF
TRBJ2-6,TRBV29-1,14,CSVDAPSGANVLTF
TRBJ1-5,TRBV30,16,CAWNSTGPRSNQPQHF
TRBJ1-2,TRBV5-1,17,CASSLSSQTGTNYGYTF
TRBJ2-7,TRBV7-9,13,CASSPPVPYEQYF
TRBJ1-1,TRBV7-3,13,CASSSKMNTEAFF
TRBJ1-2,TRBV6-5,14,CASSNSARGYGYTF
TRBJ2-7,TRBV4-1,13,CASSVTAAYEQYF
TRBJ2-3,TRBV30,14,CAWSPVGTTDTQYF
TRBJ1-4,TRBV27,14,CASSFMGGDEKLFF
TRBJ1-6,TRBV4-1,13,CASSARYNSPLHF
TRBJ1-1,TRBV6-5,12,CASTYGGTEAFF
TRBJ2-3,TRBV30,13,CAWSLHFGDTQYF
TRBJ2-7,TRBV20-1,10,CSALTYEQYF
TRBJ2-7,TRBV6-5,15,CASRMGTGSSYEQYF
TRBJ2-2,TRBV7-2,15,CASSLQAGGPGELFF
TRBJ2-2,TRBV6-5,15,CASSYQGWVTGELFF
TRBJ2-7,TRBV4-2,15,CASSFDQTGSYEQYF
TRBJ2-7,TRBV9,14,CASSVQGGLYEQYF
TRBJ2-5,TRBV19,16,CASSTSGTSGEETQYF
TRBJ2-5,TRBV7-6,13,CASSSRSQETQYF
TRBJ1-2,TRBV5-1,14,CASSPTGFDYGYTF
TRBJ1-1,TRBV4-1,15,CASSLVGDVNTEAFF
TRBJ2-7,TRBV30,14,CAWSVPRDSYEQYF
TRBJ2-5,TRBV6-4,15,CASSYLGTTQETQYF
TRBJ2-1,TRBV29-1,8,CSVPTAFF
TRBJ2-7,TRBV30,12,CAWSGAPYEQYF
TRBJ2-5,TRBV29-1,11,CSVTEIGTQYF
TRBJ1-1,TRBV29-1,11,CSVFMGPEAFF
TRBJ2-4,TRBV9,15,CASSASGTAKNIQYF